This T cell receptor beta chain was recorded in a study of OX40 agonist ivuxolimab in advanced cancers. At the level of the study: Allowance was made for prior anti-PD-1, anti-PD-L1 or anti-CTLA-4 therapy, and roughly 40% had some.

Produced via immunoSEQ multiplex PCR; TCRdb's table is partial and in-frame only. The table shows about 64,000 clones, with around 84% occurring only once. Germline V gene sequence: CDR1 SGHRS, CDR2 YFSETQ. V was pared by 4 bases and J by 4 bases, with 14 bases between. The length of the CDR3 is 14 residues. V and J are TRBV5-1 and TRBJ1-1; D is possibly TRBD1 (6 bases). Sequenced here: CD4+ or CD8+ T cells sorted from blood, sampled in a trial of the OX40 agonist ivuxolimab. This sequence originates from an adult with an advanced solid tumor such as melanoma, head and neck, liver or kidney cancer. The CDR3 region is CASSLSQGSTEAFF. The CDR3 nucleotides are TGCGCCAGCAGCCTTTCTCAGGGGTCCACTGAAGCTTTCTTT.